This T cell receptor (beta chain) derives from a study of blood T cell repertoires in COVID-19. Whole-study context: Material from acute and convalescent COVID-19 was sourced from the United States, Italy and Spain. Sample material is recorded as cDNA or gDNA derived from T cells, B-cell-depleted T cells, or PBMCs.

V lost 2 bases, J lost 2 bases, and 4 bases stayed unmatched. Germline V gives CDR1 SGDLS, CDR2 YYNGEE. This CDR3 has 15 amino acids. Authors' data handling: Amplifying reference gene primers gave estimates of nucleated cell counts. Some clones are missing from TCRdb's copy, which holds only in-frame ones; the method was immunoSEQ multiplex PCR. V and J calls plus clone size are reproduced from that table; the DNA served to infer D and trimming. The top ten hold around 4% of the sample, which has around 270,000 clones, roughly 84% seen once. The specimen was peripheral blood. This chain links TRBV9 with TRBJ2-7; 10 positions match TRBD1. The TCR was taken from a man aged 60 to 75 with acute or convalescent COVID-19. The CDR3 region has the DNA TGTGCCAGCAGCGTGGGACAGGGGAGACCCTACGAGCAGTACTTC. Residues: CASSVGQGRPYEQYF.